The sequence of this T cell receptor beta chain was determined in a study of blood T cell repertoires in COVID-19. The table came from immunoSEQ multiplex PCR; TCRdb's copy has only in-frame clones and leaves some out. The table includes some 300,000 clones, about 87% detected once. Germline CDR1 is MNHEY and CDR2 is SVGAGI. V was cut by 0 bases and J by 8 bases, with 13 bases left in between. The length of the CDR3 is 14 residues. Input material: peripheral blood. This clonotype was obtained from a man aged 65-85 years with acute or convalescent COVID-19. This chain uses TRBV6-5 with TRBJ1-2; D perhaps matches TRBD1 (5 bases). The CDR3 nucleotides are TGTGCCAGCAGTTACTCGGGTGGGGCCGGGGGCTACACCTTC. As protein: CASSYSGGAGGYTF.